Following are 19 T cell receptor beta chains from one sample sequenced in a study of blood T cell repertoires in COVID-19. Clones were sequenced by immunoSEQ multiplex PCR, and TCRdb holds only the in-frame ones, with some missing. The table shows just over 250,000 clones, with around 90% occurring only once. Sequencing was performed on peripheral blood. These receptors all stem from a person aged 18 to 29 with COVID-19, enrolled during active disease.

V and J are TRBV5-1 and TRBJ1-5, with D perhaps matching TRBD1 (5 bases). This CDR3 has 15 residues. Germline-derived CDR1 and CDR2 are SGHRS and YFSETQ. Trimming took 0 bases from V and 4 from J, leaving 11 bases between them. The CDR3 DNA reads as TGCGCCAGCAGCTTGGTCGACAGTATGAATCAGCCCCAGCATTTT. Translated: CASSLVDSMNQPQHF.

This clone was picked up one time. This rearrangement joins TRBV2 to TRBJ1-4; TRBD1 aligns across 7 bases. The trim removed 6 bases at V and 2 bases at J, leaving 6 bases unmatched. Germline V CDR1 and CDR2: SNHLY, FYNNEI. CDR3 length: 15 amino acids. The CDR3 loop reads CASRAEQGTNEKLFF. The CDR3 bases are TGTGCCAGCAGAGCTGAACAGGGGACTAATGAAAAACTGTTTTTT.

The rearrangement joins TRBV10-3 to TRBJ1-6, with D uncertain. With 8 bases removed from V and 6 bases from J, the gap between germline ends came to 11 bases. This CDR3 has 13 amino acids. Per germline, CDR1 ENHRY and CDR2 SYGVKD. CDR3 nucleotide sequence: TGTGCCATCGCGTCTTTGAGTAATTCACCCCTCCACTTT. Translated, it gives CAIASLSNSPLHF.

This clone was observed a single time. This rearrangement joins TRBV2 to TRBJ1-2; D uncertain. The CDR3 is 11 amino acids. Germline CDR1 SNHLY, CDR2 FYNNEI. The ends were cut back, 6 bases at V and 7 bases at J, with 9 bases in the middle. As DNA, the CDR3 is TGTGCCAGCAGGGCGATAGCTGGCTACACCTTC. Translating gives CASRAIAGYTF.

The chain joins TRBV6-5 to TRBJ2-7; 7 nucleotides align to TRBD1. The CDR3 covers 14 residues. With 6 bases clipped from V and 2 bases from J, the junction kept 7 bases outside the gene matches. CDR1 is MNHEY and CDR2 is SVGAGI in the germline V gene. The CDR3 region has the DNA TGTGCCAGCAGGGATCCAGGGACAGCCTACGAGCAGTACTTC. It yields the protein CASRDPGTAYEQYF.

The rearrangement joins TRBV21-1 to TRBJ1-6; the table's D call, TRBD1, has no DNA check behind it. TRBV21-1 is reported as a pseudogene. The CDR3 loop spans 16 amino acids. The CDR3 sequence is CASSKWYGTVISPLHF. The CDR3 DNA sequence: TGTGCCAGCAGCAAATGGTACGGGACAGTTATTTCACCCCTCCACTTT.

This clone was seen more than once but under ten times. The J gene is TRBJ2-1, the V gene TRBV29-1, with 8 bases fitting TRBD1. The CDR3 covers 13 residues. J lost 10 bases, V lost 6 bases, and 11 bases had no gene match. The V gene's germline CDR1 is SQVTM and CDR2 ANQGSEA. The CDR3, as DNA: TGCAGCGTAGAGGGACAGGAATATGGGGAGCAGTTCTTC. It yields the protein CSVEGQEYGEQFF.

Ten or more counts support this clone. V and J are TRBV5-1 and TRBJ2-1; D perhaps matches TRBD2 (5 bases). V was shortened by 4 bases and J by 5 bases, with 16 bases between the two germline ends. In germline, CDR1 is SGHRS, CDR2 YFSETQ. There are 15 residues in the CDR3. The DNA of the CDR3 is TGCGCCAGCAGCATGGTGGCGGGTTCGGACAATGAGCAGTTCTTC. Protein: CASSMVAGSDNEQFF.

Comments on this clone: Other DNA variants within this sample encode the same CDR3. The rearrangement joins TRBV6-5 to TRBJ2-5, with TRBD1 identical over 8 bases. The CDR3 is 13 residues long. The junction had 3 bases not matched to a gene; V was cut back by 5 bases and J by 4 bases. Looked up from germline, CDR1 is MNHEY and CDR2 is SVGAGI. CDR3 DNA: TGTGCCAGCAGTCCTGGACAGGGAGAGACCCAGTACTTC. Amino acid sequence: CASSPGQGETQYF.

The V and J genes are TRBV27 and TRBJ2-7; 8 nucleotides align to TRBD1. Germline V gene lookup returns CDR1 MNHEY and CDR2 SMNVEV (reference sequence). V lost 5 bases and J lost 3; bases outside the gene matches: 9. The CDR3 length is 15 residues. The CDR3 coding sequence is TGTGCCAGCAGTCTGTCAGGGGGCGATAACTACGAGCAGTACTTC. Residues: CASSLSGGDNYEQYF.

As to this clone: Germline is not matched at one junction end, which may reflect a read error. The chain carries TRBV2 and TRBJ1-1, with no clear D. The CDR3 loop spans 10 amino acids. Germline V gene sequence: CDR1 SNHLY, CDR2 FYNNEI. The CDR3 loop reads CASVDTEAFF. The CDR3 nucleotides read TGTGCCAGCGTTGACACCGAAGCTTTCTTT.

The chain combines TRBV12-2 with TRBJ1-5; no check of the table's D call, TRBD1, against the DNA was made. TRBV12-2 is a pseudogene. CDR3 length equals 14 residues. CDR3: CAFEGARSNQPQHF. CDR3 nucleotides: TGTGCATTTGAGGGGGCGCGGAGCAATCAGCCCCAGCATTTT.

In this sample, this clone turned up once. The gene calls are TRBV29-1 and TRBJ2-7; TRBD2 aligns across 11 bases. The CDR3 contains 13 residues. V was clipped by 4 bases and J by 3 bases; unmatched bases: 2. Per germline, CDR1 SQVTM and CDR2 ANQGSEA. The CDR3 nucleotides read TGCAGCGTTGGGGGACTAGCGGTCTACGAGCAGTACTTC. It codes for CSVGGLAVYEQYF.

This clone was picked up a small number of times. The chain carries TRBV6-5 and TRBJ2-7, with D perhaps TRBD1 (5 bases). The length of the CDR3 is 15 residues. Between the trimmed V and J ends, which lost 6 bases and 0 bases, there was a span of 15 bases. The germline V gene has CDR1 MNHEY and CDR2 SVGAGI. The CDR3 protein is CASSYSGHGSYEQYF. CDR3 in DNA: TGTGCCAGCAGCTATTCCGGACACGGCTCCTACGAGCAGTACTTC.

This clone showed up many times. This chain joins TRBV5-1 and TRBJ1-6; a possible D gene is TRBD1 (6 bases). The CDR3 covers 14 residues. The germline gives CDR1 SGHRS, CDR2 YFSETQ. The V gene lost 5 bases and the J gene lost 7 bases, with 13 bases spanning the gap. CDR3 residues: CASREDSGNSPLHF. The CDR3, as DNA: TGCGCCAGCAGAGAGGACAGCGGAAATTCACCCCTCCACTTT.

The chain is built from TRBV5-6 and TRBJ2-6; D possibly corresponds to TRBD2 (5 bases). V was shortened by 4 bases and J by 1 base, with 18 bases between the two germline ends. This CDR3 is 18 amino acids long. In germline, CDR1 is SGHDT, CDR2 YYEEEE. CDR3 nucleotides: TGTGCCAGCAGCCATTCCGGGGTTTCCGTGTCTGGGGCCAACGTCCTGACTTTC. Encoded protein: CASSHSGVSVSGANVLTF. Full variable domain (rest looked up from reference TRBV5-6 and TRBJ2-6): DAGVTQSPTHLIKTRGQQVTLRCSPKSGHDTVSWYQQALGQGPQFIFQYYEEEERQRGNFPDRFSGHQFPNYSSELNVNALLLGDSALYLCASSHSGVSVSGANVLTFGAGSRLTVL.

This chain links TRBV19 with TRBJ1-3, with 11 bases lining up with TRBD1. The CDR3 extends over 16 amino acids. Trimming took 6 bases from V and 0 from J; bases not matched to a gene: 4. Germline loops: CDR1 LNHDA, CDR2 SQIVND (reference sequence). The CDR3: CASSGTGGPSGNTIYF. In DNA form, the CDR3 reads TGTGCCAGTAGCGGGACAGGGGGACCCTCTGGAAACACCATATATTTT.

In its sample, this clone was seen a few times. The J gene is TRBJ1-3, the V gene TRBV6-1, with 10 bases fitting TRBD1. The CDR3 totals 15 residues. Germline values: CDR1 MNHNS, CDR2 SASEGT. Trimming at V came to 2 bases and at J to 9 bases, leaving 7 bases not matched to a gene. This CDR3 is CASSEPPTGGSTIYF. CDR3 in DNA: TGTGCCAGCAGTGAACCCCCGACAGGGGGCAGCACCATATATTTT.

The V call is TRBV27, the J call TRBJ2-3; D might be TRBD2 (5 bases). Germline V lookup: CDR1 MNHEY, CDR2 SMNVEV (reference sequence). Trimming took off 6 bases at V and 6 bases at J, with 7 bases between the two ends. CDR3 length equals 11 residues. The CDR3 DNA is TGTGCCAGCAGCTCGGGGGATACGCAGTATTTT. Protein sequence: CASSSGDTQYF.